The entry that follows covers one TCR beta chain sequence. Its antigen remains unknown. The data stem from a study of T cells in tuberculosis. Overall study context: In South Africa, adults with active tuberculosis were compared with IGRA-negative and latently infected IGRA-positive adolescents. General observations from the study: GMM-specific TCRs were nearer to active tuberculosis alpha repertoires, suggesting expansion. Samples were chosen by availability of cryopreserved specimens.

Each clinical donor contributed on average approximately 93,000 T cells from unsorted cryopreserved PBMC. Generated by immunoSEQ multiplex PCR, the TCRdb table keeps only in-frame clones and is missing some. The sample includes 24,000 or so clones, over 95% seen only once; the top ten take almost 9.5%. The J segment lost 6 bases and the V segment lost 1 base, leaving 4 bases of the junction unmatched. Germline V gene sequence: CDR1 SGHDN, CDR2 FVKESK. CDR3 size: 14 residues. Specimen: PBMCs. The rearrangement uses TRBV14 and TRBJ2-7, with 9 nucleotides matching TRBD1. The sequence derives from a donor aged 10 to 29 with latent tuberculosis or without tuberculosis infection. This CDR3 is CASSQGGTGSEQYV. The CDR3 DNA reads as TGTGCCAGCAGCCAAGGGGGGACAGGGTCCGAGCAGTACGTC.